In its sample, the clone carrying this T cell receptor (beta chain) was seen a few times. Its antigen is currently unknown. Mouse names are used for the genes. The DNA ends 1 residue before the CDR3 does, and the rest of the CDR3 is filled in from the germline J gene. Survey-depth TCRbeta CDR3 sequencing reported V/J genes and productive frequencies. TCRdb's copy holds only in-frame clones and misses some; the assay was immunoSEQ multiplex PCR. The sample contains thousands of clones, 48% of which appear only once. With 1 base removed from V and 4 bases from J, the gap between germline ends came to 6 bases. CDR1 and CDR2 from the germline V gene are SNHLY and FYNGKV (reference sequence). The CDR3 loop spans 13 amino acids. The data are from a study of tissue T cells after allogeneic stem cell transplantation. Whole-study results and caveats: Within patients, tissue anatomy strongly shaped TCR repertoire composition. Blood and spleen captured only part of the tissue TCR repertoire.

Time point: mouse harvest day 7 after allogeneic transplant. Each mouse received 10^7 T-cell-depleted marrow cells plus 10^6 splenic CD5+ T cells by tail vein. Tissues came from B6→BALB/c major-mismatch GVHD mice at day 7 or 14. The chain couples TRBV3 to TRBJ2-4; D call uncertain. Sequenced: gut tissue. The receptor comes from a female BALB/c mouse given C57BL/6 T cells with graft-versus-host disease after an allogeneic hematopoietic cell transplant. The CDR3 DNA, read in part, is TGTGCCAGCAGCTTAGGAGACAAAAACACCTTGTAC. Residues: CASSLGDKNTLY. The whole CDR3 reads CASSLGDKNTLYF.